This TCR beta chain was sequenced for a study of shared clonotypes between healthy human individuals. Study as a whole: Per donor, three plates held CD4 naive cells, three held CD4 memory, two held CD8 naive and one held CD8 memory.

The CDR3 is 18 residues long. The V and J ends lost 4 bases and 5 bases, in that order; junction bases with no gene match: 18. CDR1 is SGHRS and CDR2 is YFSETQ in the germline V gene. Data came from immunoSEQ multiplex PCR; TCRdb stores just in-frame clones and leaves some out. Of fewer than 150,000 clones detected, under 70% appear once; the ten largest clones hold around 25%. The sample comprised memory CD8+ T cells sorted from blood. As for subset: CD45RO+ cells pooled with CCR7-negative TemRA cells. The clonotype comes from a woman aged 25 to 45 in good health. This rearrangement joins TRBV5-1 to TRBJ2-3; 8 positions agree with TRBD2. The CDR3 DNA follows: TGCGCCAGCAGCCGAGGGAATCGGGAGGGTCTGTACGGAGATACGCAGTATTTT. Translated: CASSRGNREGLYGDTQYF.